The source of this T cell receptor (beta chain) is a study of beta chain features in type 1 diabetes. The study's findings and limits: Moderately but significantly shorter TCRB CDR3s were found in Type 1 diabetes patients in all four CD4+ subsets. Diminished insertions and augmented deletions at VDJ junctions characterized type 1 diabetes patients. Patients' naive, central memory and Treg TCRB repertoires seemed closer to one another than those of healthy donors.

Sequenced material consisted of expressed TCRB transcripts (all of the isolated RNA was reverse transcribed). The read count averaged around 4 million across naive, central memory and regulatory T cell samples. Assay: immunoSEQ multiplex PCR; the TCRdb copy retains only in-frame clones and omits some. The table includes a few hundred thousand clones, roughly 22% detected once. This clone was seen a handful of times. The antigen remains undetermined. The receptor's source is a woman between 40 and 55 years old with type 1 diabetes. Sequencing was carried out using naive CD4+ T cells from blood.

The CDR3 DNA is TGTGCCAGTAGTAGAGGACAGGGGTTCGATGAGCAGTTCTTC. It yields the protein CASSRGQGFDEQFF. The chain employs TRBV19 and TRBJ2-1; 9 nucleotides agree with TRBD1. Per the germline V gene, CDR1 is LNHDA and CDR2 is SQIVND (reference sequence). The CDR3 loop spans 14 amino acids. V dropped 4 bases and J dropped 8; count of bases not matched to a gene: 6.